This TCR beta chain was recovered during a study of T cells in Graves' hyperthyroidism and ophthalmopathy. Overall study: Pretreatment peripheral blood was obtained at initial diagnosis.

This clonotype was observed at least ten times. It was RNA transcripts that yielded the amplified TCR beta CDR3 regions. During a first-round RT-PCR of the TCR CDR3, the HTBI primer set was used. MiXCR, applied by TCRdb to the multiplex PCR reads, yields one record per CDR3 protein. Here the sample spans about 840,000 distinct CDR3 sequences, about 38% being singletons. Germline V gene lookup returns CDR1 LNHNV and CDR2 YYDKDF (reference sequence). J gave up 6 bases and V 2 bases, and 14 bases lay outside the gene matches. The CDR3 length is 17 residues. The sequenced sample was blood. The receptor was derived from a young man with Graves' hyperthyroidism. The chain employs TRBV15 and TRBJ2-5; 8 positions agree with TRBD2. The CDR3 DNA reads TGTGCCACCAGCAGACTGGGACTAGAGAGATTAGGAAAGACCCAGTACTTC. Protein sequence: CATSRLGLERLGKTQYF.